These T cell receptor beta chains were read from a single sample in a study of glioma-infiltrating T cells after dendritic cell vaccination. Sequencing used immunoSEQ multiplex PCR; TCRdb keeps in-frame clones, though not all of them. The top ten hold roughly 2% of the sample, which has about 73,000 clones, 82% seen once. Sequenced here: blood, sampled before dendritic cell vaccination. The source of these receptors is a human donor with glioblastoma. Each CDR3 is given with its conserved first and last residue. The order of the fields is D gene, V gene, clone size, J gene, CDR3 DNA, CDR3 protein. The D gene is left open where the match is weak. The size field is filled for only some rows; it gives once, few, many or a size class.

d_gene: NA; v_gene: TRBV2; abundance: many; j_gene: TRBJ1-2; CDR3nt: TGTGCCAGTGGAGGGGGGGGATCTTATGGCTACACCTTC; CDR3aa: CASGGGGSYGYTF
d_gene: TRBD2; v_gene: TRBV19; abundance: NA; j_gene: TRBJ2-7; CDR3nt: TGTGCCAGTAGTGGACTAGCGGGGGCTTTCTACGAGCAGTACTTC; CDR3aa: CASSGLAGAFYEQYF
d_gene: TRBD1; v_gene: TRBV6-4; abundance: NA; j_gene: TRBJ1-2; CDR3nt: TGTGCCAGCAGTGACCGTATCAATAAGGGACAGACTTCTTCCTATGGCTACACCTTC; CDR3aa: CASSDRINKGQTSSYGYTF
d_gene: TRBD1; v_gene: TRBV18; abundance: NA; j_gene: TRBJ1-2; CDR3nt: TGTGCCAGCTCCCGGGACAGGATTTATGGCTACACCTTC; CDR3aa: CASSRDRIYGYTF
d_gene: TRBD1; v_gene: TRBV7-9; abundance: NA; j_gene: TRBJ1-1; CDR3nt: TGTGCCAGCAGCAGGGACAGGGGAATGAACACTGAAGCTTTCTTT; CDR3aa: CASSRDRGMNTEAFF
d_gene: TRBD2; v_gene: TRBV6-5; abundance: NA; j_gene: TRBJ2-1; CDR3nt: TGTGCCAGCAGCAGTCTAGCGGAATACAATGAGCAGTTCTTC; CDR3aa: CASSSLAEYNEQFF
d_gene: NA; v_gene: TRBV4-1; abundance: NA; j_gene: TRBJ2-5; CDR3nt: TGCGCCAGCAGCCAAGGTGCTGGAGGGATGGAGACCCAGTACTTC; CDR3aa: CASSQGAGGMETQYF
d_gene: TRBD2; v_gene: TRBV5-8; abundance: NA; j_gene: TRBJ2-1; CDR3nt: TGTGCCAGCAGCTGGGGGGGAGCGGGAGTTTACAATGAGCAGTTCTTC; CDR3aa: CASSWGGAGVYNEQFF
d_gene: NA; v_gene: TRBV28; abundance: NA; j_gene: TRBJ1-1; CDR3nt: TGTGCCAGCAGTTCCCCGGGTCAGGGATTGAACACTGAAGCTTTCTTT; CDR3aa: CASSSPGQGLNTEAFF
d_gene: TRBD1; v_gene: TRBV4-1; abundance: NA; j_gene: TRBJ2-2; CDR3nt: TGCGCCAGCAGCCAAAACAGGGGGGCGGACACCGGGGAGCTGTTTTTT; CDR3aa: CASSQNRGADTGELFF
d_gene: NA; v_gene: TRBV19; abundance: NA; j_gene: TRBJ1-1; CDR3nt: TGTGCCAGTAGTAGAGGACAGAACACTGAAGCTTTCTTT; CDR3aa: CASSRGQNTEAFF
d_gene: NA; v_gene: TRBV7-8; abundance: NA; j_gene: TRBJ2-1; CDR3nt: TGTGCCAGCAGCTTAGCGGACAGAACCTACAATGAGCAGTTCTTC; CDR3aa: CASSLADRTYNEQFF
d_gene: TRBD1; v_gene: TRBV27; abundance: NA; j_gene: TRBJ2-2; CDR3nt: TGTGCCAGCAGTGGGGAGGGACAGGGGGCCGGGGAGCTGTTTTTT; CDR3aa: CASSGEGQGAGELFF
d_gene: TRBD1; v_gene: TRBV19; abundance: few; j_gene: TRBJ1-3; CDR3nt: TGTGTGACCCGGGACAGGGGATCTGGAAACACCATATATTTT; CDR3aa: CVTRDRGSGNTIYF
d_gene: NA; v_gene: TRBV7-2; abundance: NA; j_gene: TRBJ2-2; CDR3nt: TGTGCCAGCAGCCAACTGCTCCAGGGTCTATCCGGGGAGCTGTTTTTT; CDR3aa: CASSQLLQGLSGELFF
d_gene: TRBD1; v_gene: TRBV19; abundance: NA; j_gene: TRBJ1-2; CDR3nt: TGTGCCAGTAGTAGCCAGGGGGTGGACTATGGCTACACCTTC; CDR3aa: CASSSQGVDYGYTF
d_gene: NA; v_gene: TRBV6-1; abundance: NA; j_gene: TRBJ1-2; CDR3nt: TGTGCCAGCAGTGAACAGGGAGGGGGTTCTGGTGGCTACACCTTC; CDR3aa: CASSEQGGGSGGYTF
d_gene: TRBD1; v_gene: TRBV30; abundance: NA; j_gene: TRBJ2-2; CDR3nt: TGTGCCTGGAACAGGGGGGCCGGGGAGCTGTTTTTT; CDR3aa: CAWNRGAGELFF
d_gene: NA; v_gene: TRBV2; abundance: NA; j_gene: TRBJ2-1; CDR3nt: TGTGCCAGCAGTGAAGAACGCAGGTCGCTCAATGAGCAGTTCTTC; CDR3aa: CASSEERRSLNEQFF
d_gene: TRBD2; v_gene: TRBV6-6; abundance: NA; j_gene: TRBJ2-5; CDR3nt: TGTGCCAGCAGCCCCAGCGGGAGGGAAATCTACTTC; CDR3aa: CASSPSGREIYF
d_gene: NA; v_gene: TRBV5-1; abundance: NA; j_gene: TRBJ2-1; CDR3nt: TGCGCCAGCAGCCCTTTCCCTGGGGCTGAGCAGTTCTTC; CDR3aa: CASSPFPGAEQFF
d_gene: NA; v_gene: TRBV6-1; abundance: NA; j_gene: TRBJ2-6; CDR3nt: TGTGCCAGCAGTGGCACATTAACCTCTGGGGCCAACGTCCTGACTTTC; CDR3aa: CASSGTLTSGANVLTF
d_gene: NA; v_gene: TRBV7-9; abundance: NA; j_gene: TRBJ2-2; CDR3nt: TGTGCCAGCAGCTTAAATACGAACACCGGGGAGCTGTTTTTT; CDR3aa: CASSLNTNTGELFF
d_gene: TRBD1; v_gene: TRBV5-1; abundance: NA; j_gene: TRBJ2-2; CDR3nt: TGCGCCAGCAGCCCGACCGGGACAGCGAACATCGGGGAGCTGTTTTTT; CDR3aa: CASSPTGTANIGELFF
d_gene: TRBD2; v_gene: TRBV5-1; abundance: NA; j_gene: TRBJ2-1; CDR3nt: TGCGCCAGCAGCACTGGGACTAGCCGGCCTTACAATGAGCAGTTCTTC; CDR3aa: CASSTGTSRPYNEQFF
d_gene: TRBD1; v_gene: TRBV5-6; abundance: once; j_gene: TRBJ2-5; CDR3nt: TGTGCCAGCAGCTTAACCGGGACAGGGGAAGAGACCCAGTACTTC; CDR3aa: CASSLTGTGEETQYF
d_gene: NA; v_gene: TRBV6-1; abundance: NA; j_gene: TRBJ1-2; CDR3nt: TGTGCCAGCATAGAGGCGGTCAGTAAAGGCTACACCTTC; CDR3aa: CASIEAVSKGYTF
d_gene: TRBD1; v_gene: TRBV14; abundance: NA; j_gene: TRBJ2-7; CDR3nt: TGTGCCAGCAGCCAATCTCACAGGGGCCACGAGCAGTACTTC; CDR3aa: CASSQSHRGHEQYF
d_gene: TRBD1; v_gene: TRBV19; abundance: once; j_gene: TRBJ1-2; CDR3nt: TGTGCCAGTAGTCGGACAGGGTTTCTTTATGGCTACACCTTC; CDR3aa: CASSRTGFLYGYTF
d_gene: NA; v_gene: TRBV7-6; abundance: NA; j_gene: TRBJ2-3; CDR3nt: TGTGCCAGCAGCTTAGCTCGGTCTACCACAGATACGCAGTATTTT; CDR3aa: CASSLARSTTDTQYF
d_gene: NA; v_gene: TRBV5-1; abundance: NA; j_gene: TRBJ1-1; CDR3nt: TGCGCCAGCAGCTTGGGGGGGGGAAGGGGCACTGAAGCTTTCTTT; CDR3aa: CASSLGGGRGTEAFF
d_gene: NA; v_gene: TRBV6-1; abundance: once; j_gene: TRBJ1-1; CDR3nt: TGTGCCAGCAGTGGCCTTGGGGGGGTCATGAACACTGAAGCTTTCTTT; CDR3aa: CASSGLGGVMNTEAFF
d_gene: NA; v_gene: TRBV4-1; abundance: medium-sized; j_gene: TRBJ1-5; CDR3nt: TGCGCCAGCAGCCAGGGCCTTGATAGCAATCAGCCCCAGCATTTT; CDR3aa: CASSQGLDSNQPQHF
d_gene: NA; v_gene: TRBV6-1; abundance: few; j_gene: TRBJ1-5; CDR3nt: TGTGCCAGCAGTGCCCAGGGTCCTGGGCAGCCCCAGCATTTT; CDR3aa: CASSAQGPGQPQHF
d_gene: TRBD2; v_gene: TRBV2; abundance: NA; j_gene: TRBJ2-3; CDR3nt: TGTGCCAGCAGTGAGGGACTAGCGGGTGCCGCCGATACGCAGTATTTT; CDR3aa: CASSEGLAGAADTQYF
d_gene: TRBD1; v_gene: TRBV19; abundance: NA; j_gene: TRBJ1-4; CDR3nt: TGTGCCAGTAGCATAGGGGGGCCCGGGACAGGGTATGAAAAACTGTTTTTT; CDR3aa: CASSIGGPGTGYEKLFF
d_gene: TRBD2; v_gene: TRBV6-5; abundance: NA; j_gene: TRBJ2-1; CDR3nt: TGTGCCAGCAGTTACTCAGGGACTAGCGGGAGGCATGAGCAGTTCTTC; CDR3aa: CASSYSGTSGRHEQFF
d_gene: NA; v_gene: TRBV5-1; abundance: NA; j_gene: TRBJ2-1; CDR3nt: TGCGCCAGCAGCTTCCTTAGCGGCTCCTACAATGAGCAGTTCTTC; CDR3aa: CASSFLSGSYNEQFF
d_gene: NA; v_gene: TRBV5-6; abundance: NA; j_gene: TRBJ2-1; CDR3nt: TGTGCCAGCAGCGCATTGGGAGTGGGGGCGTTCTTC; CDR3aa: CASSALGVGAFF
d_gene: NA; v_gene: TRBV2; abundance: NA; j_gene: TRBJ2-1; CDR3nt: TGTGCCAGCAGTTTAAAGGGGGGGACAGGAGGCAATGAGCAGTTCTTC; CDR3aa: CASSLKGGTGGNEQFF
d_gene: NA; v_gene: TRBV30; abundance: NA; j_gene: TRBJ1-4; CDR3nt: TGTGCCGGGACCGCCGACAGGCCAGGGATTGAAAAACTGTTTTTT; CDR3aa: CAGTADRPGIEKLFF
d_gene: TRBD1; v_gene: TRBV6-1; abundance: NA; j_gene: TRBJ1-4; CDR3nt: TGTGCCAGCAGTGTGGGAGACAGGGGGCGCAAGGAAAAACTGTTTTTT; CDR3aa: CASSVGDRGRKEKLFF
d_gene: TRBD2; v_gene: TRBV5-5; abundance: once; j_gene: TRBJ2-3; CDR3nt: TGTGCCAGCAGCTTGAGGGTAGCGGGGGACACAGATACGCAGTATTTT; CDR3aa: CASSLRVAGDTDTQYF
d_gene: TRBD1; v_gene: TRBV10-3; abundance: NA; j_gene: TRBJ1-2; CDR3nt: TGTGCCATCACCCCCGGGACAGCCAATAACTATGGCTACACCTTC; CDR3aa: CAITPGTANNYGYTF
d_gene: TRBD2; v_gene: TRBV5-1; abundance: few; j_gene: TRBJ2-1; CDR3nt: TGCGCCAGCAGCTTGGGACTAGCGGTTACCCGGAGTGAGCAGTTCTTC; CDR3aa: CASSLGLAVTRSEQFF
d_gene: NA; v_gene: TRBV11-3; abundance: NA; j_gene: TRBJ1-1; CDR3nt: TGTGCCAGCAGCCCTACATTTTTGGGCGAAGCTTTCTTT; CDR3aa: CASSPTFLGEAFF
d_gene: NA; v_gene: TRBV30; abundance: NA; j_gene: TRBJ1-2; CDR3nt: TGTGCCTGGAGGACAGGCGGCGCTGCCGGACCCTACACCTTC; CDR3aa: CAWRTGGAAGPYTF
d_gene: NA; v_gene: TRBV7-9; abundance: NA; j_gene: TRBJ2-3; CDR3nt: TGTGCCAGCAGCTTAGACAGGTCGGGCACAGATACGCAGTATTTT; CDR3aa: CASSLDRSGTDTQYF
d_gene: TRBD1; v_gene: TRBV28; abundance: NA; j_gene: TRBJ1-5; CDR3nt: TGTGCCAGCAGTCTTCAGGGGGTTGGCAATCAGCCCCAGCATTTT; CDR3aa: CASSLQGVGNQPQHF
d_gene: TRBD2; v_gene: TRBV4-2; abundance: once; j_gene: TRBJ2-2; CDR3nt: TGTGCCAGCAGCCAAGAACTAGCGGGGGGGAACACCGGGGAGCTGTTTTTT; CDR3aa: CASSQELAGGNTGELFF
d_gene: TRBD1; v_gene: TRBV5-1; abundance: few; j_gene: TRBJ1-2; CDR3nt: TGCGCCAGCAGCTTCCAGACAGGGGGCGATGGCTACACCTTC; CDR3aa: CASSFQTGGDGYTF
d_gene: TRBD2; v_gene: TRBV5-1; abundance: NA; j_gene: TRBJ2-2; CDR3nt: TGCGCCAGCAGTCCGGATCTCTCTGGGGGGGCCGGGGAGCTGTTTTTT; CDR3aa: CASSPDLSGGAGELFF
d_gene: NA; v_gene: TRBV10-3; abundance: NA; j_gene: TRBJ1-6; CDR3nt: TGTGCCATCAGTGACGGGAATTCACCCCTCCACTTT; CDR3aa: CAISDGNSPLHF
d_gene: NA; v_gene: TRBV5-6; abundance: few; j_gene: TRBJ1-3; CDR3nt: TGTGCCAGCAGCGCCAACGGAGCCTCTGGAAACACCATATATTTT; CDR3aa: CASSANGASGNTIYF
d_gene: NA; v_gene: TRBV9; abundance: once; j_gene: TRBJ2-3; CDR3nt: TGTGCCAGCAGCGTTAGTGCAGATACGCAGTATTTT; CDR3aa: CASSVSADTQYF
d_gene: TRBD2; v_gene: TRBV7-9; abundance: NA; j_gene: TRBJ2-1; CDR3nt: TGTGCCAGCAGCTTAGATAGGACTAGCGATGAGCAGTTCTTC; CDR3aa: CASSLDRTSDEQFF
d_gene: NA; v_gene: TRBV5-1; abundance: once; j_gene: TRBJ1-1; CDR3nt: TGCGCCAGCAGTAAGGACAATCGGGACACTGAAGCTTTCTTT; CDR3aa: CASSKDNRDTEAFF